This T cell receptor (beta chain) is from a study of cytomegalovirus exposure and HLA in healthy donors. There are a few counts of this clone. PCR employed 60 Vbeta and 13 Jbeta primers. Measured with immunoSEQ multiplex PCR; TCRdb has only the in-frame clones, and not every one. This table holds under 200,000 clones, around 79% found once. Trimming took off 3 bases at V and 0 bases at J, with 18 bases between the two ends. CDR1 is LNHDA, CDR2 SQIVND, per germline (reference sequence). The CDR3 is made up of 18 amino acids. The source material was PBMCs. The V gene is TRBV19, the J gene TRBJ1-5; TRBD1 is a possible D gene (6 bases). The TCR comes from a woman in her forties or fifties in good health and CMV-seronegative. CDR3 in amino acids: CASSIVLGGADSNQPQHF. Written as DNA, the CDR3 is TGTGCCAGTAGTATCGTCCTAGGGGGGGCGGATAGCAATCAGCCCCAGCATTTT.